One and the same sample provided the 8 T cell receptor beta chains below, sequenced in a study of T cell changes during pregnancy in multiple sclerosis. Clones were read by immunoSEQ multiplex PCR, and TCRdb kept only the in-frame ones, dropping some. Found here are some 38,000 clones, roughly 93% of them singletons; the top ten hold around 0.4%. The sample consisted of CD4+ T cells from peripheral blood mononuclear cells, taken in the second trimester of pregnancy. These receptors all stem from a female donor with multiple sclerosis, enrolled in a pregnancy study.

CDR3 bases: TGTGCCAGCACAATAGGCAATCAGCCCCAGCATTTT. Protein: CASTIGNQPQHF. The chain couples TRBV6-6 to TRBJ1-5; no clear D. V lost 7 bases, J lost 2 bases, and 6 bases lay in between. CDR1 and CDR2 from the germline V gene are MNHNY and SVGAGI (reference sequence). The CDR3 sequence is 12 residues long.

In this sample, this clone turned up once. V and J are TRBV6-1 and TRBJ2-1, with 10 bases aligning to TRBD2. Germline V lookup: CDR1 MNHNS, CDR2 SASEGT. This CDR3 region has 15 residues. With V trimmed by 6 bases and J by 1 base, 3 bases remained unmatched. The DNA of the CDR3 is TGTGCCAGCAGAAGCGGGGGGGCTTCCTACAATGAGCAGTTCTTC. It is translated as CASRSGGASYNEQFF.

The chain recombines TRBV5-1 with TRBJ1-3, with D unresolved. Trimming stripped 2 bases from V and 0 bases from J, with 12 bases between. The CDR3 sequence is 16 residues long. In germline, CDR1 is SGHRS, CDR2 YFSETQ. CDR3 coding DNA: TGCGCCAGCAGCTTCTCGTCCGCGATCTCTGGAAACACCATATATTTT. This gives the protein CASSFSSAISGNTIYF.

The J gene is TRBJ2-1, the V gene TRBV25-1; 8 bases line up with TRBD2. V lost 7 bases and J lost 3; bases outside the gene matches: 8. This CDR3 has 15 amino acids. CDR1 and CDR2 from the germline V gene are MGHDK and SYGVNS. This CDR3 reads CASMKASGRYNEQFF. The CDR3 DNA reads TGTGCCAGCATGAAGGCTAGCGGGCGCTACAATGAGCAGTTCTTC.

The CDR3: CASSMGVGPEAFF. Written as DNA, the CDR3 is TGTGCCAGTAGTATGGGCGTGGGCCCTGAAGCTTTCTTT. The chain combines TRBV19 with TRBJ1-1; D gene ambiguous. The germline V and J ends were trimmed by 3 bases and 6 bases, with 11 bases remaining between them. The CDR3 runs 13 residues. From germline, CDR1 is LNHDA and CDR2 SQIVND (reference sequence).

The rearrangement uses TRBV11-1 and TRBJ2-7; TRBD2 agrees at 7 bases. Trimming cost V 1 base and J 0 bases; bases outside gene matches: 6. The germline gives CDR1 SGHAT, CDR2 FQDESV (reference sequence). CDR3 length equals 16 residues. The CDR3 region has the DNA TGTGCCAGCAGCTTAGGGTCGGGAGGAAGCTCCTACGAGCAGTACTTC. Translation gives CASSLGSGGSSYEQYF.

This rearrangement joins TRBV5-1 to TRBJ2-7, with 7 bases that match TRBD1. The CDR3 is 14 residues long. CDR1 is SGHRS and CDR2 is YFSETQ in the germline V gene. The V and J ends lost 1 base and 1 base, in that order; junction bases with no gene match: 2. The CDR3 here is CASSLNRGSYEQYF. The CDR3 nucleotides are TGCGCCAGCAGCTTGAACAGGGGATCCTACGAGCAGTACTTC.

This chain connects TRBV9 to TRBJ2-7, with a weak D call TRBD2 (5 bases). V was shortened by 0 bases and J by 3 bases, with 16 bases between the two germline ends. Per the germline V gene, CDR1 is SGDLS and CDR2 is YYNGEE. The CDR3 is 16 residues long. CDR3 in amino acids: CASSVGEARVSYEQYF. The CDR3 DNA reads TGTGCCAGCAGCGTAGGTGAGGCGAGGGTCAGCTACGAGCAGTACTTC.